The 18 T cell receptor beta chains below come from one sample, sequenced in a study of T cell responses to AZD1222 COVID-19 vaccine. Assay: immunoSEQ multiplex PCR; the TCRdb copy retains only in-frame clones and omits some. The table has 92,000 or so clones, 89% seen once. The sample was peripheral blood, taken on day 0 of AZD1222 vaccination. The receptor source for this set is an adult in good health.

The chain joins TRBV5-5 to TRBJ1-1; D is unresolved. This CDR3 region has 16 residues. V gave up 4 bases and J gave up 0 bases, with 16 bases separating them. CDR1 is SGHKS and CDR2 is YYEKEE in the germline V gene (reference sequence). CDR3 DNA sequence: TGTGCCAGCAGCCAATCAAGACCCACAATGAACACTGAAGCTTTCTTT. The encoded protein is CASSQSRPTMNTEAFF.

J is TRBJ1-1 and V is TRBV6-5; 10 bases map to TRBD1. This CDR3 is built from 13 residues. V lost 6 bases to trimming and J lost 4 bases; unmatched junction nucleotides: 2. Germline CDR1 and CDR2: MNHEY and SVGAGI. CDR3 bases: TGTGCCAGCAGATGGACAGGGGGCACTGAAGCTTTCTTT. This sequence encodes CASRWTGGTEAFF.

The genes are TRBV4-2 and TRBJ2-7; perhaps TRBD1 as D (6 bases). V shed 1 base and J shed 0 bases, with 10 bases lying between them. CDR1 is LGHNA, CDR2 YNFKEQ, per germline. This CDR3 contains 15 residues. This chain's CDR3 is CASSQGAGDSYEQYF. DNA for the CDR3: TGTGCCAGCAGCCAAGGGGCAGGGGACTCCTACGAGCAGTACTTC.

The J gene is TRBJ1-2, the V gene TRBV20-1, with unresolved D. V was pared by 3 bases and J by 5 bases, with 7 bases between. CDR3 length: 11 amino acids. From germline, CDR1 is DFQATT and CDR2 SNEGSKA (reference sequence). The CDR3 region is CSASSVYGYTF. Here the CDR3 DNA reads TGCAGTGCTAGCTCCGTTTATGGCTACACCTTC.

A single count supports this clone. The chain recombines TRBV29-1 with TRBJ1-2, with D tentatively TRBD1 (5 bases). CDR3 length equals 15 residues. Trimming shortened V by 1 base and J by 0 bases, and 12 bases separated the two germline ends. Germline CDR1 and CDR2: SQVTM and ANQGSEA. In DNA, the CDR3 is TGCAGCGTTGAAGGAGGAGGGGATACTAACTATGGCTACACCTTC. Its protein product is CSVEGGGDTNYGYTF.

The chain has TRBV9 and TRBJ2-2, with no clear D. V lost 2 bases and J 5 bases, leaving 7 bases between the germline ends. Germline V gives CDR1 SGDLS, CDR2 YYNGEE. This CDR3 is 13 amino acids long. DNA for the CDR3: TGTGCCAGCAGCGTCTATGGGACCGGGGAGCTGTTTTTT. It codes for CASSVYGTGELFF. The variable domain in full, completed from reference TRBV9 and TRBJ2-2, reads DSGVTQTPKHLITATGQRVTLRCSPRSGDLSVYWYQQSLDQGLQFLIQYYNGEERAKGNILERFSAQQFPDLHSELNLSSLELGDSALYFCASSVYGTGELFFGEGSRLTVL.

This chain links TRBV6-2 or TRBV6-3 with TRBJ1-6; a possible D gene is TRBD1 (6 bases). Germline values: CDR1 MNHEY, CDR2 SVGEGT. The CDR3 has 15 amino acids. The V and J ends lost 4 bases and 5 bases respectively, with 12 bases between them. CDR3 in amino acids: CASSFYRADNSPLHF. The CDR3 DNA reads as TGTGCCAGCAGTTTCTACAGGGCCGATAATTCACCCCTCCACTTT.

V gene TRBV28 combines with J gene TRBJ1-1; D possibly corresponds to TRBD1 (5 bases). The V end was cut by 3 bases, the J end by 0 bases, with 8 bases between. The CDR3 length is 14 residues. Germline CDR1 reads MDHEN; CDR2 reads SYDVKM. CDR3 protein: CASSLGVVNTEAFF. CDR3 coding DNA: TGTGCCAGCAGTTTGGGGGTAGTGAACACTGAAGCTTTCTTT.

CDR3 region: CASNHWQGVAEAFF. The CDR3 nucleotides are TGTGCCAGTAACCACTGGCAGGGTGTGGCTGAAGCTTTCTTT. The chain couples TRBV19 to TRBJ1-1; D might be TRBD1 (5 bases). V lost 7 bases and J lost 6, with 18 bases in between. The CDR3 is 14 amino acids. Germline values: CDR1 LNHDA, CDR2 SQIVND (reference sequence).

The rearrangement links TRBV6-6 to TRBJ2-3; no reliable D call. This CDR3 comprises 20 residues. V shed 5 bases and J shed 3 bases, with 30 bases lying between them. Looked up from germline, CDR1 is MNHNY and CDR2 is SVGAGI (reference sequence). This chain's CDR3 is CASSPRGVGFGSRGTDTQYF. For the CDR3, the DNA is TGTGCCAGCAGTCCCCGTGGGGTGGGGTTTGGTTCCCGTGGAACAGATACGCAGTATTTT.

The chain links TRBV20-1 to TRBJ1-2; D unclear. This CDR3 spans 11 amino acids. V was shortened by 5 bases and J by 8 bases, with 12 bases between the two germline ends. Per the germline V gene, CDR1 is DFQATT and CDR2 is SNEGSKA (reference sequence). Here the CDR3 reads CSASRSTGYTF. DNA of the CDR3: TGCAGTGCTTCTCGGAGTACGGGCTACACCTTC.

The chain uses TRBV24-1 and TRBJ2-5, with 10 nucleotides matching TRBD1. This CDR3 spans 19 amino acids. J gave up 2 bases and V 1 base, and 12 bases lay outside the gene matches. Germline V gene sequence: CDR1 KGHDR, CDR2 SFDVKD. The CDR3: CATSDFQLRTGGGQETQYF. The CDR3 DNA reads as TGTGCCACCAGTGATTTCCAACTCCGGACAGGGGGAGGTCAAGAGACCCAGTACTTC.

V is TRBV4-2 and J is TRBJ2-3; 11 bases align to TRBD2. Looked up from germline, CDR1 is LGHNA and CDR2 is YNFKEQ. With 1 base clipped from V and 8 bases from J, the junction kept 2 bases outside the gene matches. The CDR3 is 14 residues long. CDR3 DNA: TGTGCCAGCAGCCAAGGGACTAGCGGGCGTACGCAGTATTTT. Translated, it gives CASSQGTSGRTQYF.

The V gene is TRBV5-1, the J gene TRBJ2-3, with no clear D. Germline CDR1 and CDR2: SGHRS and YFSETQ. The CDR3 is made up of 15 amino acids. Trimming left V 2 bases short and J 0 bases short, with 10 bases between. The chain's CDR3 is CASSFEAKSTDTQYF. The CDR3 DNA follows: TGCGCCAGCAGCTTCGAAGCGAAAAGCACAGATACGCAGTATTTT.

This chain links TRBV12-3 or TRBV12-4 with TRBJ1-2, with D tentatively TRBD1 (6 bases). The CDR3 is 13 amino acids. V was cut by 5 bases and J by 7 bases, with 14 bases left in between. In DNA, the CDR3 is TGTGCCAGCAGTCTCAACAGGGACTCTGGCTACACCTTC. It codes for CASSLNRDSGYTF.

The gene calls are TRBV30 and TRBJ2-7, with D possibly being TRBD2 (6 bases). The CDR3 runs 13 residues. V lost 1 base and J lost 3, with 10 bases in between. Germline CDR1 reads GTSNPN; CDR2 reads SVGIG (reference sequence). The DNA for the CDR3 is TGTGCCTGGAGTGGGACTACTTTCTACGAGCAGTACTTC. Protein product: CAWSGTTFYEQYF.

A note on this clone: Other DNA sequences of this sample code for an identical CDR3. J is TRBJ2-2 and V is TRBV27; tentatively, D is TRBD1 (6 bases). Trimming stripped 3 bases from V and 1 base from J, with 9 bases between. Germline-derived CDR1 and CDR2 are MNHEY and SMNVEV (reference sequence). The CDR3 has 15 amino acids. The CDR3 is CASSFQTGNTGELFF. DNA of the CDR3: TGTGCCAGCAGTTTCCAGACAGGGAACACCGGGGAGCTGTTTTTT.

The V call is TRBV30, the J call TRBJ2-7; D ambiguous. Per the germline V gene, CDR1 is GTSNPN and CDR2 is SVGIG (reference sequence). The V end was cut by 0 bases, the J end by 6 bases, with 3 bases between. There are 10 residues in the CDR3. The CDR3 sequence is CAWSVGEQYF. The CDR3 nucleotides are TGTGCCTGGAGTGTAGGCGAGCAGTACTTC.